The present entry profiles one T cell receptor (beta chain) with its context. Its cognate antigen is unknown. V was trimmed by 6 bases and J by 0 bases, leaving 17 bases between them. This CDR3 comprises 16 residues. CDR1 SEHNR and CDR2 FQNEAQ come from the germline V gene (reference sequence). The sample comes from a study of cytomegalovirus exposure and HLA in healthy donors. 13 Jbeta primers and 60 Vbeta primers were used for the PCR. The table came from immunoSEQ multiplex PCR; TCRdb's copy has only in-frame clones and leaves some out. The table lists about 220,000 clones, around 76% of them singletons, with around 5.4% in the top ten. Study observations and caveats: Analyzed later, association rates of TCRs varied across HLA loci, with DRB1 most and HLA-C fewest.

The sequencing sample was made of PBMCs. V and J are TRBV7-9 and TRBJ1-2, with D perhaps matching TRBD1 (6 bases). The receptor was derived from a woman between 35 and 50 years old in good health and CMV-seropositive. This CDR3 is CASSQGGGGANYGYTF. Written as DNA, the CDR3 is TGTGCCAGCAGTCAAGGGGGTGGCGGAGCTAACTATGGCTACACCTTC.